Shown below are 28 T cell receptor beta chains from a single sample sequenced in a study of CD8 T cells in ankylosing spondylitis. MiXCR, run by TCRdb on the 5' RACE reads, gives a single entry per CDR3 protein. The table shows 150,000 or so distinct CDR3 sequences, with about a third occurring only once. The source material was synovial fluid, either unsorted or a sorted T cell fraction (not recorded which). The source of these receptors is a male donor with ankylosing spondylitis.

This clonotype is deemed large (0.1 to 1%). The chain uses TRBV29-1 and TRBJ2-7, with D perhaps being TRBD1 or TRBD2 (6 bases each). Trimming took 7 bases from V and 0 from J, leaving 13 bases between them. CDR3 length: 13 residues. Germline loops: CDR1 SQVTM, CDR2 ANQGSEA. DNA of the CDR3: TGCAGCGCTAGCGACAGGTTCTCCTACGAGCAGTACTTC. Amino acid sequence: CSASDRFSYEQYF.

This clonotype was seen at least ten times. The V gene is TRBV20-1, the J gene TRBJ1-4, with 7 bases fitting TRBD1. Germline CDR1 and CDR2: DFQATT and SNEGSKA (reference sequence). This CDR3 has 15 residues. V lost 0 bases and J lost 7; bases outside the gene matches: 8. CDR3 in DNA: TGCAGTGCTAGAGATCAGGGGGGCGGCGGTGAAAAACTGTTTTTT. Translation: CSARDQGGGGEKLFF.

The chain joins TRBV27 to TRBJ2-3, with 9 bases fitting TRBD2. The germline V gene encodes CDR1 MNHEY and CDR2 SMNVEV (reference sequence). The junction had 3 bases not matched to a gene; V was cut back by 5 bases and J by 0 bases. CDR3 length equals 15 residues. CDR3 protein: CASSITSGSTDTQYF. The CDR3 DNA follows: TGTGCCAGCAGTATTACTAGCGGGAGCACAGATACGCAGTATTTT.

V is TRBV7-8 and J is TRBJ2-1; the D call may be TRBD1 or TRBD2 (5 bases each). The CDR3 contains 12 residues. Trimming stripped 7 bases from V and 13 bases from J, with 17 bases between. Germline-derived CDR1 and CDR2 are SGHVS and FQNEAQ. DNA for the CDR3: TGTGCCAGCAACCGAGACGGGACGAAACAGTTCTTC. It specifies CASNRDGTKQFF.

The chain employs TRBV7-2 and TRBJ2-3, with D perhaps TRBD2 (7 bases). The V gene's germline CDR1 is SGHTA and CDR2 FQGNSA. The CDR3 contains 18 residues. The V gene lost 1 base and the J gene lost 2 bases, with 19 bases spanning the gap. This chain's CDR3 is CASSLGAGAGRNTDTQYF. CDR3 nucleotides: TGTGCCAGCAGCTTAGGCGCGGGGGCGGGCCGAAACACAGATACGCAGTATTTT.

This clonotype showed up just a few times. The rearrangement joins TRBV28 to TRBJ2-3; 8 nucleotides match TRBD2. The CDR3 has 13 residues. Germline V gene sequence: CDR1 MDHEN, CDR2 SYDVKM. V trimming: 5 bases; J trimming: 9 bases; junction bases outside the gene matches: 7. The CDR3 is CASSPSGGRTQYF. The CDR3 DNA follows: TGTGCCAGCAGTCCCTCGGGGGGGCGAACGCAGTATTTT.

The sample holds a few counts of this clonotype. The gene calls are TRBV12-3 or TRBV12-4 and TRBJ1-3; TRBD1 aligns across 11 bases. V lost 4 bases and J lost 4; bases outside the gene matches: 9. The CDR3 has 17 residues. CDR3 DNA sequence: TGTGCCAGCAGTTCCCGGACAGGGGGCAAATTCGGAAACACCATATATTTT. The encoded protein is CASSSRTGGKFGNTIYF.

The chain joins TRBV5-1 to TRBJ1-4; D is ambiguous. Germline V gene lookup returns CDR1 SGHRS and CDR2 YFSETQ. This CDR3 spans 15 amino acids. Trimming took off 9 bases at V and 3 bases at J, with 18 bases between the two ends. The CDR3 region has the DNA TGCGCCATCCGACCTGGGGTCCCTTCTAATGAAAAACTGTTTTTT. It encodes CAIRPGVPSNEKLFF.

The chain combines TRBV7-9 with TRBJ1-6, with 9 positions matching TRBD1. The CDR3 contains 16 residues. Germline V lookup: CDR1 SEHNR, CDR2 FQNEAQ (reference sequence). The V and J ends lost 5 bases and 6 bases, in that order; junction bases with no gene match: 8. CDR3 region: CASSPGQGGSNSPLHF. CDR3 coding DNA: TGTGCCAGCAGCCCGGGACAGGGAGGATCTAATTCACCCCTCCACTTT.

This chain connects TRBV3-1 to TRBJ2-7; D remains unclear. This CDR3 has 16 residues. Germline loops: CDR1 LGHDT, CDR2 YNNKEL (reference sequence). The V gene lost 0 bases and the J gene lost 6 bases, with 18 bases spanning the gap. Here the CDR3 reads CASSQDWEGFLSEQYF. The CDR3 DNA reads as TGTGCCAGCAGCCAAGATTGGGAAGGGTTTCTGAGCGAGCAGTACTTC.

V is TRBV10-1 and J is TRBJ2-1; 10 positions match TRBD1. CDR1 WNHNN and CDR2 SYGVQD come from the germline V gene (reference sequence). V gave up 8 bases and J gave up 4 bases; unmatched junction bases: 8. The CDR3 has 15 amino acids. The CDR3 DNA is TGCGCCAGCGGGGACAGGGGCGCGGGTTACAATGAGCAGTTCTTC. Its protein product is CASGDRGAGYNEQFF.

The chain links TRBV12-3 or TRBV12-4 to TRBJ2-4; D is ambiguous. Trimming pared 6 bases from V and 6 bases from J, leaving 18 bases between. The CDR3 totals 15 residues. This chain's CDR3 is CASSRDGPGGNIQYF. The CDR3 coding sequence is TGTGCCAGCAGCAGAGACGGACCAGGCGGAAACATTCAGTACTTC.

This clonotype was seen only a few times. The chain links TRBV20-1 to TRBJ1-2; D may be TRBD1 (6 bases). The CDR3 spans 14 residues. V lost 2 bases to trimming and J lost 7 bases, with 17 bases between them. Germline loops: CDR1 DFQATT, CDR2 SNEGSKA (reference sequence). The CDR3: CSARSFRGPVGYTF. The CDR3 coding sequence is TGCAGTGCTAGATCGTTCAGGGGACCGGTTGGCTACACCTTC.

Only a few counts were recorded for this clonotype. The chain couples TRBV11-1 to TRBJ2-3; unclear D gene. Trimming shortened V by 4 bases and J by 1 base, and 12 bases separated the two germline ends. Germline CDR1 SGHAT, CDR2 FQDESV (reference sequence). This CDR3 region has 15 residues. The CDR3 is CASSSTLRGTDTQYF. CDR3 bases: TGTGCCAGCAGCTCTACTTTGCGTGGCACAGATACGCAGTATTTT.

Only a few counts were recorded for this clonotype. The chain uses TRBV20-1 and TRBJ2-1; 10 bases agree with TRBD2. The germline V gene has CDR1 DFQATT and CDR2 SNEGSKA (reference sequence). Germline trimming cut 5 bases from V and 0 bases from J; bases unmatched to any gene: 4. The CDR3 has 15 residues. This chain's CDR3 is CSAGPSGSSYNEQFF. CDR3 DNA: TGCAGTGCTGGGCCTAGCGGGAGCTCCTACAATGAGCAGTTCTTC.

The sample holds many counts of this clonotype. This sequence joins TRBV7-2 and TRBJ1-5; 7 bases map to TRBD1. The CDR3 contains 15 residues. The junction had 7 bases not matched to a gene; V was cut back by 2 bases and J by 6 bases. CDR1 is SGHTA, CDR2 FQGNSA, per germline. The CDR3 spells CASSLRVGGLQPQHF. CDR3 DNA sequence: TGTGCCAGCAGCTTAAGGGTAGGGGGCCTTCAGCCCCAGCATTTT.

This clonotype has at least ten counts. The V gene is TRBV12-3 or TRBV12-4, the J gene TRBJ2-6, with a tentative D call TRBD2 (6 bases). Trimming took 6 bases from V and 4 from J, leaving 10 bases between them. The CDR3 loop spans 14 amino acids. The CDR3 is CASSTSSGANVLTF. CDR3 DNA sequence: TGTGCCAGCAGCACTAGCTCCGGGGCCAACGTCCTGACTTTC.

This clonotype was picked up a small number of times. This chain joins TRBV5-1 and TRBJ2-7; 7 bases line up with TRBD1. The germline CDR1 and CDR2 sequences are SGHRS and YFSETQ. This CDR3 contains 15 residues. V lost 0 bases, J lost 0 bases, and 3 bases stayed unmatched. Here the CDR3 reads CASSLGGQSSYEQYF. Here the CDR3 DNA reads TGCGCCAGCAGCTTGGGGGGACAGAGCTCCTACGAGCAGTACTTC.

By sample share, this clonotype is medium-sized. The chain couples TRBV5-1 to TRBJ2-3; D is perhaps TRBD2 (6 bases). Germline CDR1 is SGHRS and CDR2 is YFSETQ. Trimming took 4 bases from V and 2 from J, leaving 11 bases between them. The CDR3 is 14 residues long. The CDR3 spells CASSVSGDTDTQYF. CDR3 bases: TGCGCCAGCAGCGTTTCGGGGGACACAGATACGCAGTATTTT.

This chain joins TRBV29-1 and TRBJ1-1; perhaps TRBD1 as D (5 bases). There are 13 residues in the CDR3. CDR1 is SQVTM and CDR2 is ANQGSEA in the germline V gene. Between the trimmed V and J ends, which lost 6 bases and 7 bases, there was a span of 18 bases. The CDR3 here is CSVQTYTGGEAFF. The CDR3 bases are TGCAGCGTCCAGACATATACTGGGGGTGAAGCTTTCTTT.

In DNA, the CDR3 is TGCAGTGCTATCCTCATGGGGACTAGTGTCTCAGATACGCAGTATTTT. Its protein product is CSAILMGTSVSDTQYF. The rearrangement joins TRBV20-1 to TRBJ2-3; TRBD2 agrees at 8 bases. Germline V gene data show CDR1 as DFQATT and CDR2 as SNEGSKA (reference sequence). This CDR3 spans 16 amino acids. V trimming: 4 bases; J trimming: 4 bases; junction bases outside the gene matches: 13.

The rearrangement uses TRBV10-3 and TRBJ2-7; no clear D gene. The CDR3 covers 12 residues. CDR1 is ENHRY, CDR2 SYGVKD, per germline. V gave up 11 bases and J gave up 0 bases, with 11 bases separating them. The CDR3 here is CAAGRNSYEQYF. CDR3 in DNA: TGTGCCGCCGGACGGAACTCCTACGAGCAGTACTTC.

Only a few counts were recorded for this clonotype. The V gene is TRBV29-1, the J gene TRBJ1-2, with D perhaps TRBD1 (5 bases). The V end lost 0 bases, the J end lost 2 bases, and 7 bases lay between the germline ends. The CDR3 covers 13 residues. From germline, CDR1 is SQVTM and CDR2 ANQGSEA. CDR3 bases: TGCAGCGTTGAAGATCGACAGAACTATGGCTACACCTTC. Its translation is CSVEDRQNYGYTF.

This clonotype was detected a few times. This chain connects TRBV20-1 to TRBJ1-6; D remains ambiguous. The CDR3 has 15 residues. CDR1 and CDR2 from the germline V gene are DFQATT and SNEGSKA (reference sequence). Trimming removed 0 bases from V and 7 bases from J, with 13 bases in between. The CDR3 sequence: CSARERWAGNSPLHF. The DNA for the CDR3 is TGCAGTGCTAGAGAGAGATGGGCAGGCAATTCACCCCTCCACTTT.

V gene TRBV3-1 combines with J gene TRBJ1-5, with D perhaps TRBD1 (5 bases). Germline lookup yields CDR1 LGHDT and CDR2 YNNKEL (reference sequence). This CDR3 comprises 14 residues. Trimming took 4 bases from V and 1 from J, leaving 8 bases between them. The CDR3 DNA reads as TGTGCCAGCAGCCTGGACACAAGCAATCAGCCCCAGCATTTT. It specifies CASSLDTSNQPQHF.

The chain recombines TRBV9 with TRBJ2-7, with D perhaps matching TRBD1 (6 bases). The V end was cut by 0 bases, the J end by 0 bases, with 10 bases between. The germline V gene encodes CDR1 SGDLS and CDR2 YYNGEE. The CDR3 spans 15 residues. The CDR3 region has the DNA TGTGCCAGCAGCGTAGGGGGGCCGGGCTCCTACGAGCAGTACTTC. This codes for CASSVGGPGSYEQYF. Combining the CDR3 with reference TRBV9 and TRBJ2-7 gives the whole variable domain DSGVTQTPKHLITATGQRVTLRCSPRSGDLSVYWYQQSLDQGLQFLIQYYNGEERAKGNILERFSAQQFPDLHSELNLSSLELGDSALYFCASSVGGPGSYEQYFGPGTRLTVT.

The chain combines TRBV28 with TRBJ2-5, with 13 bases fitting TRBD2. The germline V gene has CDR1 MDHEN and CDR2 SYDVKM. The CDR3 totals 16 residues. Losses at the gene ends were 5 bases for V and 2 bases for J; bases not matched to a gene: 5. CDR3 amino acids: CASSPGGLAGQETQYF. CDR3 DNA sequence: TGTGCCAGCAGTCCCGGGGGACTAGCGGGGCAAGAGACCCAGTACTTC.

The chain uses TRBV27 and TRBJ2-1, with TRBD2 matching over 13 bases. Germline CDR1 reads MNHEY; CDR2 reads SMNVEV (reference sequence). CDR3 length equals 17 residues. The V segment lost 4 bases and the J segment 3 bases; nucleotides outside the gene matches: 6. CDR3 in amino acids: CASSSTTSGRYYNEQFF. The CDR3 nucleotides are TGTGCCAGCAGTTCAACGACTAGCGGGAGGTACTACAATGAGCAGTTCTTC.